One and the same sample provided the 28 T cell receptor beta chains below, sequenced in a study of control samples from healthy donors and cancer patients. The repertoire was sequenced with immunoSEQ multiplex PCR; TCRdb's copy has only in-frame clones and lacks some. The table lists fewer than 200,000 clones, with 2.2% in the top ten. Sequencing was carried out using blood. These receptors were obtained from a woman in her 30s in good health.

The J gene is TRBJ2-7, the V gene TRBV13; the D gene is possibly TRBD2 (7 bases). The V end was cut by 5 bases, the J end by 3 bases, with 17 bases between. The CDR3 covers 15 residues. Per the germline V gene, CDR1 is PRHDT and CDR2 is FYEKMQ (reference sequence). The CDR3 region is CASSLGGGAGYEQYF. The CDR3 DNA reads as TGTGCCAGCAGCCTGGGAGGGGGGGCAGGCTACGAGCAGTACTTC. The full variable domain, its missing parts supplied by reference TRBV13 and TRBJ2-7, is AAGVIQSPRHLIKEKRETATLKCYPIPRHDTVYWYQQGPGQDPQFLISFYEKMQSDKGSIPDRFSAQQFSDYHSELNMSSLELGDSALYFCASSLGGGAGYEQYFGPGTRLTVT.

V and J are TRBV12-3 or TRBV12-4 and TRBJ2-5; unclear D gene. The CDR3 is made up of 12 amino acids. V shed 4 bases and J shed 8 bases, with 11 bases lying between them. CDR3 DNA sequence: TGTGCCAGCAGTTACCCCCCTGGAACCCAGTACTTC. It is translated as CASSYPPGTQYF.

This chain uses TRBV28 with TRBJ2-7, with 14 bases identical to TRBD2. Trimming took 6 bases from V and 3 from J; bases not matched to a gene: 7. Germline values: CDR1 MDHEN, CDR2 SYDVKM. The CDR3 runs to 16 residues. As DNA, the CDR3 is TGTGCCAGCAGCCCCTCGGGACTAGCGGGGGACTACGAGCAGTACTTC. It specifies CASSPSGLAGDYEQYF.

This rearrangement joins TRBV28 to TRBJ2-1; TRBD1 aligns across 12 bases. The germline gives CDR1 MDHEN, CDR2 SYDVKM. The trim removed 6 bases at V and 7 bases at J, leaving 7 bases unmatched. The length of the CDR3 is 15 residues. CDR3 coding DNA: TGTGCCAGCAGGCTTGGGACAGGGGGCGAAAATGAGCAGTTCTTC. Protein: CASRLGTGGENEQFF.

The genes are TRBV28 and TRBJ1-2; a weak D match, TRBD1 (5 bases). In germline, CDR1 is MDHEN, CDR2 SYDVKM. The CDR3 length is 17 residues. V was clipped by 5 bases and J by 7 bases, with 26 bases between them. CDR3 sequence reads: CASSETRRTGHGAGYTF. The CDR3 DNA is TGTGCCAGCAGTGAAACTCGGCGTACAGGCCACGGTGCTGGCTACACCTTC.

The V call is TRBV5-4, the J call TRBJ1-1; D is perhaps TRBD1 (5 bases). CDR3 length equals 13 residues. Trimming pared 4 bases from V and 2 bases from J, leaving 9 bases between. Germline assignment: CDR1 SGHNT and CDR2 YYREEE (reference sequence). This CDR3 is CASSNGQNTEAFF. In DNA form, the CDR3 reads TGTGCCAGCAGCAACGGACAAAACACTGAAGCTTTCTTT.

This rearrangement joins TRBV14 to TRBJ2-7; no reliable D call. CDR1 and CDR2 from the germline V gene are SGHDN and FVKESK. V was shortened by 1 base and J by 4 bases, with 5 bases between the two germline ends. This CDR3 is built from 12 residues. DNA of the CDR3: TGTGCCAGCAGCCAAGTAGGGTACGAGCAGTACTTC. Its translation: CASSQVGYEQYF. The full variable domain, its missing parts supplied by reference TRBV14 and TRBJ2-7, is EAGVTQFPSHSVIEKGQTVTLRCDPISGHDNLYWYRRVMGKEIKFLLHFVKESKQDESGMPNNRFLAERTGGTYSTLKVQPAELEDSGVYFCASSQVGYEQYFGPGTRLTVT.

The chain carries TRBV6-6 and TRBJ1-1, with 7 bases aligning to TRBD1. J lost 1 base, V lost 5 bases, and 4 bases had no gene match. There are 14 residues in the CDR3. Germline V gene sequence: CDR1 MNHNY, CDR2 SVGAGI (reference sequence). The CDR3 DNA is TGTGCCAGCAGTATGACAGGGAAGAACACTGAAGCTTTCTTT. It is translated as CASSMTGKNTEAFF.

The rearrangement uses TRBV12-3 or TRBV12-4 and TRBJ2-7; TRBD1 might be the D (5 bases). The CDR3 runs to 12 residues. V was trimmed by 8 bases and J by 6 bases, leaving 14 bases between them. CDR3 in amino acids: CASRTGPSEQYF. The CDR3 nucleotides read TGTGCCAGCCGCACAGGTCCCAGCGAGCAGTACTTC.

The chain is built from TRBV7-9 and TRBJ1-1, with 7 bases matching TRBD1. CDR1 and CDR2 from the germline V gene are SEHNR and FQNEAQ (reference sequence). V trimming: 3 bases; J trimming: 2 bases; junction bases outside the gene matches: 6. This CDR3 region has 15 residues. CDR3 residues: CASSLFQGGNTEAFF. CDR3 coding DNA: TGTGCCAGCAGCTTGTTCCAAGGGGGCAACACTGAAGCTTTCTTT.

V and J are TRBV28 and TRBJ1-2; D is ambiguous. V lost 5 bases to trimming and J lost 5 bases, with 18 bases between them. CDR3 length: 15 amino acids. Germline-derived CDR1 and CDR2 are MDHEN and SYDVKM. CDR3 residues: CASSAAHGVLYGYTF. The CDR3 DNA follows: TGTGCCAGCAGTGCAGCTCACGGTGTCCTGTATGGCTACACCTTC.

This sequence joins TRBV11-2 and TRBJ2-3; D unclear. Trimming shortened V by 1 base and J by 3 bases, and 5 bases separated the two germline ends. The CDR3 has 13 residues. Germline V gives CDR1 SGHAT, CDR2 FQNNGV. The DNA for the CDR3 is TGTGCCAGCAGCTTAGGGCCAACAGATACGCAGTATTTT. This sequence encodes CASSLGPTDTQYF.

This chain joins TRBV28 and TRBJ2-1; possible D gene TRBD1, 6 bases. Germline CDR1 MDHEN, CDR2 SYDVKM. V was cut by 8 bases and J by 0 bases, with 11 bases left in between. The CDR3 has 14 residues. CDR3 in DNA: TGTGCCAGCTCGGACAGAAACTCCTACAATGAGCAGTTCTTC. Its translation: CASSDRNSYNEQFF. The whole variable domain, filled in from reference TRBV28 and TRBJ2-1, reads DVKVTQSSRYLVKRTGEKVFLECVQDMDHENMFWYRQDPGLGLRLIYFSYDVKMKEKGDIPEGYSVSREKKERFSLILESASTNQTSMYLCASSDRNSYNEQFFGPGTRLTVL.

This chain connects TRBV6-1 to TRBJ1-5, with TRBD1 matching 7 bases. Trimming cost V 2 bases and J 7 bases; bases outside gene matches: 8. This CDR3 contains 15 residues. Germline V gene lookup returns CDR1 MNHNS and CDR2 SASEGT. The CDR3 spells CASSEQKGAGQPQHF. CDR3 DNA: TGTGCCAGCAGTGAACAAAAGGGGGCCGGGCAGCCCCAGCATTTT.

J is TRBJ2-6 and V is TRBV28; D is perhaps TRBD1 or TRBD2 (5 bases each). CDR1 is MDHEN and CDR2 is SYDVKM in the germline V gene. V was cut by 5 bases and J by 0 bases, with 20 bases left in between. This CDR3 region has 19 residues. This CDR3 reads CASSPGPIPFSSGANVLTF. For the CDR3, the DNA is TGTGCCAGCAGTCCGGGACCAATCCCCTTCAGCTCTGGGGCCAACGTCCTGACTTTC.

The CDR3 reads CASSPPLGTGEKATSGNTIYF. The CDR3 nucleotides read TGCGCCAGCAGTCCCCCGCTCGGGACAGGGGAAAAGGCTACCTCTGGAAACACCATATATTTT. V usage is TRBV23-1 and J usage is TRBJ1-3, with 10 bases fitting TRBD1. TRBV23-1 counts as an open reading frame of uncertain function. J lost 0 bases, V lost 4 bases, and 18 bases had no gene match. The CDR3 has 21 residues.

V gene TRBV5-4 combines with J gene TRBJ1-5, with D tentatively TRBD1 (6 bases). The germline V and J ends were trimmed by 4 bases and 4 bases, with 9 bases remaining between them. The CDR3 runs to 13 residues. Germline V lookup: CDR1 SGHNT, CDR2 YYREEE (reference sequence). In DNA, the CDR3 is TGTGCCAGCAGCGTAGGGGGGAATCAGCCCCAGCATTTT. This gives the protein CASSVGGNQPQHF.

The V and J genes are TRBV23-1 and TRBJ1-5; D might be TRBD1 (6 bases). TRBV23-1 belongs to the ORF category, with a function that is uncertain. The CDR3 totals 16 residues. V was trimmed by 6 bases and J by 3 bases, leaving 18 bases between them. The CDR3 nucleotides are TGCGCCAGCAGAAGCCGGGCCCAGGGGTCCAATCAGCCCCAGCATTTT. Its translation is CASRSRAQGSNQPQHF.

As DNA, the CDR3 is TGTGCCAGCAGTGTCGGGACAGCCACACGGGAGACCCAGTACTTC. Its protein is CASSVGTATRETQYF. This rearrangement joins TRBV2 to TRBJ2-5; 7 bases are a match to TRBD1. V lost 4 bases and J lost 5; bases outside the gene matches: 10. The CDR3 is 15 amino acids. In germline, CDR1 is SNHLY, CDR2 FYNNEI.

The chain uses TRBV28 and TRBJ2-7; TRBD2 agrees at 8 bases. The V and J ends lost 5 bases and 5 bases, in that order; junction bases with no gene match: 11. Germline-derived CDR1 and CDR2 are MDHEN and SYDVKM. The CDR3 runs to 15 residues. As DNA, the CDR3 is TGTGCCAGCAGTCGATGGGGCGGGGGGCTTGACGAGCAGTACTTC. Its protein is CASSRWGGGLDEQYF. Combining the CDR3 with reference TRBV28 and TRBJ2-7 gives the whole variable domain DVKVTQSSRYLVKRTGEKVFLECVQDMDHENMFWYRQDPGLGLRLIYFSYDVKMKEKGDIPEGYSVSREKKERFSLILESASTNQTSMYLCASSRWGGGLDEQYFGPGTRLTVT.

The gene calls are TRBV24-1 and TRBJ2-5; 8 bases are a match to TRBD1. The germline CDR1 and CDR2 sequences are KGHDR and SFDVKD. The CDR3 runs to 18 residues. With 2 bases clipped from V and 2 bases from J, the junction kept 12 bases outside the gene matches. The CDR3 region is CATSDSRQGRMLQETQYF. CDR3 nucleotides: TGTGCCACCAGTGATTCGCGACAGGGGAGGATGTTGCAAGAGACCCAGTACTTC.

The chain couples TRBV5-5 to TRBJ1-5, with D maybe TRBD1 (6 bases). CDR1 SGHKS and CDR2 YYEKEE come from the germline V gene (reference sequence). V dropped 3 bases and J dropped 1 base, with 11 bases sitting between them. This CDR3 comprises 15 residues. CDR3 nucleotides: TGTGCCAGCAGCTCCCATGACAGGAGCAATCAGCCCCAGCATTTT. Protein product: CASSSHDRSNQPQHF.

The chain joins TRBV27 to TRBJ2-5; perhaps TRBD1 as D (6 bases). V was pared by 5 bases and J by 3 bases, with 16 bases between. Germline lookup yields CDR1 MNHEY and CDR2 SMNVEV (reference sequence). The CDR3 extends over 15 amino acids. This CDR3 is CASSPLGRGKETQYF. The CDR3 DNA reads as TGTGCCAGCAGTCCCCTGGGCAGGGGAAAAGAGACCCAGTACTTC.

J is TRBJ1-6 and V is TRBV5-1; D might be TRBD1 (6 bases). Germline V gene lookup returns CDR1 SGHRS and CDR2 YFSETQ. Deletions cut 4 bases from V and 2 bases from J, with 25 bases between. The CDR3 runs to 20 residues. DNA for the CDR3: TGCGCCAGCAGCCCCGCGGGACTCACCGGACGGGGGCCCTATAATTCACCCCTCCACTTT. Amino acid sequence: CASSPAGLTGRGPYNSPLHF.

The CDR3 nucleotides are TGTGCCAGCAGCTATGACAGATCTGAAGCTTTCTTT. Encoded protein: CASSYDRSEAFF. V and J are TRBV3-1 (or the pseudogene TRBV3-2) and TRBJ1-1, with a tentative D call TRBD1 (5 bases). Germline V gives CDR1 LGHDT, CDR2 YNNKEL (reference sequence). CDR3 size: 12 residues. Trimming shortened V by 5 bases and J by 6 bases, and 10 bases separated the two germline ends.

This chain links TRBV4-1 with TRBJ1-5; 8 nucleotides agree with TRBD1. Trimming removed 0 bases from V and 5 bases from J; junction bases left unmatched: 6. The CDR3 contains 16 residues. Germline V gives CDR1 MGHRA, CDR2 YSYEKL. CDR3 sequence: CASSQDPAGGYQPQHF. The DNA for the CDR3 is TGCGCCAGCAGCCAAGATCCAGCAGGGGGCTATCAGCCCCAGCATTTT.

The rearrangement links TRBV3-1 (or the pseudogene TRBV3-2) to TRBJ1-6, with D perhaps TRBD1 (6 bases). V dropped 1 base and J dropped 9 bases, with 16 bases sitting between them. The CDR3 is 16 residues long. Germline CDR1 and CDR2: LGHDT and YNNKEL (reference sequence). The chain's CDR3 is CASSQAATQGRSPLHF. The CDR3 DNA is TGTGCCAGCAGCCAAGCGGCCACACAGGGCCGTTCACCCCTCCACTTT.

The rearrangement links TRBV3-1 (or the pseudogene TRBV3-2) to TRBJ1-1; 12 bases fit TRBD1. J lost 1 base, V lost 3 bases, and 6 bases had no gene match. Germline V gives CDR1 LGHDT, CDR2 YNNKEL (reference sequence). The CDR3 covers 17 residues. The CDR3 sequence is CASSQSGTGGRNTEAFF. CDR3 bases: TGTGCCAGCAGCCAGTCCGGGACAGGGGGCCGGAACACTGAAGCTTTCTTT.